This T cell receptor (beta chain) was observed in a study of shared clonotypes between healthy human individuals. Authors' analysis steps: Filtering differed since immunoSEQ provided only junctions, with no quality scores. Sequencing was performed with immunoSEQ multiplex PCR; in TCRdb, only in-frame clones are kept and a portion is missing. The DNA was the basis for D and trimming; V, J and clone size are from that table. The top ten clones hold under 0.8% of a sample with 900,000 to 1,200,000 clones, around 78% of them seen once. Whole-study findings and limits: The researchers took only blood, and tissue repertoires probably look different. Between a few donors, naive CD4 clonotypes were shared at a level of approximately 5%.

This clone is a singleton in its sample. Its cognate antigen is unknown. This TCR derives from a man younger than 30 in good health. Some clones in this sample may be carry-over from other donors' samples. Specimen: memory CD4+ T cells from PBMCs. Subset in this sample: CD45RA-negative fraction.

The CDR3 loop reads CASSLAGALHYEQYF. The DNA for the CDR3 is TGTGCCAGCAGCTTAGCAGGGGCCCTTCACTACGAGCAGTACTTC. The chain links TRBV7-9 to TRBJ2-7; D is perhaps TRBD1 (5 bases). CDR1 SEHNR and CDR2 FQNEAQ come from the germline V gene (reference sequence). V shed 0 bases and J shed 3 bases, with 12 bases lying between them. The CDR3 contains 15 residues.